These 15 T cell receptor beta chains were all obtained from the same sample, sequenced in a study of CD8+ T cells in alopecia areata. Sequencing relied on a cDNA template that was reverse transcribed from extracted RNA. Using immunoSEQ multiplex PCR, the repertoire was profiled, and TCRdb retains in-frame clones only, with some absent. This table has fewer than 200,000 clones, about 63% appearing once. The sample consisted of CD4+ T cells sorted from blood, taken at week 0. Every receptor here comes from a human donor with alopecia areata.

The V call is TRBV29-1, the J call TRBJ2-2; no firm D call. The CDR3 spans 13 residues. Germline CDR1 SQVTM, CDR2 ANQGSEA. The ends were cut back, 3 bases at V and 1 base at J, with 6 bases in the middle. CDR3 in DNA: TGCAGCGTTGATATGCAGAACACCGGGGAGCTGTTTTTT. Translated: CSVDMQNTGELFF.

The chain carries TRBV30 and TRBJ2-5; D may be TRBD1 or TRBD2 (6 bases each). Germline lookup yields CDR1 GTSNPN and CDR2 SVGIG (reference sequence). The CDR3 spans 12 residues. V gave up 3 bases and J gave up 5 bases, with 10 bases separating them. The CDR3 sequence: CAWRRGAETQYF. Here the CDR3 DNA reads TGTGCCTGGAGAAGGGGGGCGGAGACCCAGTACTTC.

CDR3 sequence (DNA): TGTGCCAGCAGCTTAGCGGTGAGCTCCTACGAGCAGTACTTC. This encodes CASSLAVSSYEQYF. The chain has TRBV7-2 and TRBJ2-7; D gene unclear. The CDR3 sequence is 14 residues long. Germline CDR1 reads SGHTA; CDR2 reads FQGNSA. The V gene lost 0 bases and the J gene lost 0 bases, with 6 bases spanning the gap. Full variable domain (outside the CDR3, taken from reference TRBV7-2 and TRBJ2-7): GAGVSQSPSNKVTEKGKDVELRCDPISGHTALYWYRQSLGQGLEFLIYFQGNSAPDKSGLPSDRFSAERTGGSVSTLTIQRTQQEDSAVYLCASSLAVSSYEQYFGPGTRLTVT.

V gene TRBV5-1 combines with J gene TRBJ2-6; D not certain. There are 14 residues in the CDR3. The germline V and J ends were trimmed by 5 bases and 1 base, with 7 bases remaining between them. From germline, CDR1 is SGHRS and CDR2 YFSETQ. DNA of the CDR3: TGCGCCAGCAGTTTGATATCTGGGGCCAACGTCCTGACTTTC. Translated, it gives CASSLISGANVLTF. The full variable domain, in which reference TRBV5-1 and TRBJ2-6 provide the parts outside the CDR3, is KAGVTQTPRYLIKTRGQQVTLSCSPISGHRSVSWYQQTPGQGLQFLFEYFSETQRNKGNFPGRFSGRQFSNSRSEMNVSTLELGDSALYLCASSLISGANVLTFGAGSRLTVL.

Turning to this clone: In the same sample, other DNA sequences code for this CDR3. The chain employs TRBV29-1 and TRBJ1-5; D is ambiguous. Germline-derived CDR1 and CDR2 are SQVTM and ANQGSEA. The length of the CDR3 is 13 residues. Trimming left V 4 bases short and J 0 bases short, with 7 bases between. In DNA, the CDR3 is TGCAGCGTTGCAGAGAATAGCAATCAGCCCCAGCATTTT. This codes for CSVAENSNQPQHF.

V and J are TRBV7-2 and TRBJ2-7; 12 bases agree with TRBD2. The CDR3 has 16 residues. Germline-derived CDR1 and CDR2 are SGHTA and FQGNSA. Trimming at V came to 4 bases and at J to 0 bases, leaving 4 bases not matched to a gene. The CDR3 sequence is CASSSGLAGSSYEQYF. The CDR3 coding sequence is TGTGCCAGCAGCTCCGGACTAGCGGGGAGCTCCTACGAGCAGTACTTC.

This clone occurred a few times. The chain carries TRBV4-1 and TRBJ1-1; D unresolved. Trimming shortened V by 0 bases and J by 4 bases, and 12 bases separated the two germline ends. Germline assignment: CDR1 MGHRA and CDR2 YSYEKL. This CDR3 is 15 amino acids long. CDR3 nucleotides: TGCGCCAGCAGCCAAGATCTGGTCGGTTCCACTGAAGCTTTCTTT. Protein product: CASSQDLVGSTEAFF.

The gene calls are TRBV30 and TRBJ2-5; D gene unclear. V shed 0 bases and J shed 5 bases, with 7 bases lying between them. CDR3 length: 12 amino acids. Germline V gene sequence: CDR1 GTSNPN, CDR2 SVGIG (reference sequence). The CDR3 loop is CAWSVLMETQYF. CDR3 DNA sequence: TGTGCCTGGAGTGTATTGATGGAGACCCAGTACTTC. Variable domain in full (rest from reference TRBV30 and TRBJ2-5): SQTIHQWPATLVQPVGSPLSLECTVEGTSNPNLYWYRQAAGRGLQLLFYSVGIGQISSEVPQNLSASRPQDRQFILSSKKLLLSDSGFYLCAWSVLMETQYFGPGTRLLVL.

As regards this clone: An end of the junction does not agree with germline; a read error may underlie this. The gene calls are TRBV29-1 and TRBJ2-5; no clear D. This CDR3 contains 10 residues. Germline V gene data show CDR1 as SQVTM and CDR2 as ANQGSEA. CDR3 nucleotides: TGCAGCGTTGGGGTGGCACCCTTCAACTTC. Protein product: CSVGVAPFNF.

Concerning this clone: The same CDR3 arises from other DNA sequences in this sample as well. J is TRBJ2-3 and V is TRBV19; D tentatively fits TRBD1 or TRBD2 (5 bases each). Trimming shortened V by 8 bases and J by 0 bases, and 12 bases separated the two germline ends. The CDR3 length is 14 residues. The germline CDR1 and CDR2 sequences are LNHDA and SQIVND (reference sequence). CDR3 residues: CASRPRDSTDTQYF. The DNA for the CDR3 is TGTGCCAGTCGTCCTAGGGACAGCACAGATACGCAGTATTTT.

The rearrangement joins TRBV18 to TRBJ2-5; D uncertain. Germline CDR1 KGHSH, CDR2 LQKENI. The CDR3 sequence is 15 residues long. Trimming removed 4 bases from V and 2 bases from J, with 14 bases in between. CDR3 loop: CASSQGSVGQETQYF. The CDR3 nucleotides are TGTGCCAGCTCACAGGGATCTGTGGGGCAAGAGACCCAGTACTTC.

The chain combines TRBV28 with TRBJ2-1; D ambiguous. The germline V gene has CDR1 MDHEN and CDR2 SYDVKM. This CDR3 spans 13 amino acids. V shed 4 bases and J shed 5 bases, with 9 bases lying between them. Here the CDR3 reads CASSSLTNNEQFF. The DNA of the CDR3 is TGTGCCAGCAGTTCCCTCACGAACAATGAGCAGTTCTTC.

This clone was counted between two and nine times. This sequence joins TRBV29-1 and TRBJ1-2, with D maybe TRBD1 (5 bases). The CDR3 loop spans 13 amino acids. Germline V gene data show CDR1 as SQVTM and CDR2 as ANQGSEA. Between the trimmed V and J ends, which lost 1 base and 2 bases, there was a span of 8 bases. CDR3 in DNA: TGCAGCGTTGAAGGGGGCCGAAACTATGGCTACACCTTC. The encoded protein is CSVEGGRNYGYTF. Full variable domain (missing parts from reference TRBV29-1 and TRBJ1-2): SAVISQKPSRDICQRGTSLTIQCQVDSQVTMMFWYRQQPGQSLTLIATANQGSEATYESGFVIDKFPISRPNLTFSTLTVSNMSPEDSSIYLCSVEGGRNYGYTFGSGTRLTVV.

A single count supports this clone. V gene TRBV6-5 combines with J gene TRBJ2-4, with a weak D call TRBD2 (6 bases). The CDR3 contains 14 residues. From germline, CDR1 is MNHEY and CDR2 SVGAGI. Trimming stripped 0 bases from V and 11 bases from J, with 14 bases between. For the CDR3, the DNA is TGTGCCAGCAGTTACTCAGGCAGGGCGGGGTTTCAGTACTTC. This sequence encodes CASSYSGRAGFQYF.

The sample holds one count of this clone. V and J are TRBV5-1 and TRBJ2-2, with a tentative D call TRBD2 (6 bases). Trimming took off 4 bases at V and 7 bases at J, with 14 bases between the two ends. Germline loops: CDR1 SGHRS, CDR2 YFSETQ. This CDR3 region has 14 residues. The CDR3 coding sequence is TGCGCCAGCAGCAAGGGACTTTATGACGGGGAGCTGTTTTTT. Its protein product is CASSKGLYDGELFF.